The clone carrying this TCR beta chain appeared a few times. Its target is unknown. This sample was included in a study of a mutant IDH1 vaccine in newly diagnosed glioma. The time point: week 5, during vaccination. All doses held 300 ug of mutant IDH1 20-mer peptide, with topical imiquimod. The table came from immunoSEQ multiplex PCR; TCRdb's copy has only in-frame clones and leaves some out. The table records around 31,000 clones, over 50% of them present only once. V was cut by 2 bases and J by 4 bases, with 11 bases left in between. The germline CDR1 and CDR2 sequences are SGHVS and FNYEAQ. The CDR3 runs to 14 residues.

This chain connects TRBV7-6 to TRBJ1-1; a possible D gene is TRBD1 (5 bases). This specimen was PBMCs, taken from a glioma patient whose treatment included an IDH1 peptide vaccine. The TCR was taken from a woman aged 18-30 years with glioma. DNA for the CDR3: TGTGCCAGCAGCTTATCCGAGGGGACCACTGAAGCTTTCTTT. As protein: CASSLSEGTTEAFF.